This T cell receptor (beta chain) was identified during a study of blood T cell repertoires in COVID-19. Background on the study: The United States, Italy and Spain supplied acute and convalescent COVID-19 samples. T cells, B-cell-depleted T cells, or PBMCs supplied cDNA or gDNA.

Here immunoSEQ multiplex PCR was the method, and the copy in TCRdb shows in-frame clones only, minus some. This sample has around 330,000 clones, with over 85% found just once. Each recovered donor of Cohort 3 presented with two negative PCRs, clearance, or symptom resolution. The TCR comes from a man in his sixties who had recovered from COVID-19. The sample comprised PBMCs or T cells enriched from blood (not recorded which).

The chain's CDR3 is CASRDSWNTEAFF. The CDR3 nucleotides read TGTGCCAGCAGGGACAGCTGGAACACTGAAGCTTTCTTT. The chain recombines TRBV12-3 or TRBV12-4 with TRBJ1-1; a weak D match, TRBD1 (6 bases). Deletions cut 6 bases from V and 1 base from J, with 9 bases between. The CDR3 has 13 amino acids.